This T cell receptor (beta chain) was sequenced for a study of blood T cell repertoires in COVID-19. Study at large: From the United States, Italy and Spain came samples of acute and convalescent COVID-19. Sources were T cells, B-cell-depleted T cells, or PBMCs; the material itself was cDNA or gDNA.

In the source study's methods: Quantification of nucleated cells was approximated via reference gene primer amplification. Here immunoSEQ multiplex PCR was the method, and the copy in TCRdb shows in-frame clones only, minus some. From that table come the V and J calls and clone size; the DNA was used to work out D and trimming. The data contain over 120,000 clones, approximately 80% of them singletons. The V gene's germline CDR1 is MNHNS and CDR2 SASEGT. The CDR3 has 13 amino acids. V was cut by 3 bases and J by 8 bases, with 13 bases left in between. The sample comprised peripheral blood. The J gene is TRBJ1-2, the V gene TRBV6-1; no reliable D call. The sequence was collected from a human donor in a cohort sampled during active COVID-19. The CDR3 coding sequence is TGTGCCAGCAGTGAGGGCGGGCGAACGGGCTACACCTTC. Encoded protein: CASSEGGRTGYTF.